Sequencing of this TCR beta chain was carried out in a study of T cells after yellow fever vaccination. Study-wide findings and caveats: Researchers cautioned that FACS-sorted repertoires could harbor abundant clonotypes contaminating from the bulk population. Clones that expanded after primary vaccination mostly reappeared after the booster (roughly 95% CD4, around 87% CD8).

The TCR cDNA carried a universal primer site and UMIs from 5'RACE template switching. Using its own MiXCR run on the 5' RACE reads, TCRdb lists one record per CDR3 protein. The sample has under 350,000 distinct CDR3 sequences, approximately 4% seen once. Many counts were recorded for this clonotype. Its antigen is as yet unknown. From germline, CDR1 is SQVTM and CDR2 ANQGSEA. The CDR3 consists of 14 residues. Trimming left V 7 bases short and J 4 bases short, with 17 bases between. The sample was PBMCs, taken 5 days after the yellow fever booster vaccination. V usage is TRBV29-1 and J usage is TRBJ1-5, with a possible D match to TRBD1 (5 bases). This clonotype was sampled from a man between 18 and 35 years old who received the YFV17D yellow fever vaccine. The DNA of the CDR3 is TGCAGCGCTGCCTTTGGGGGGATAAATCAGCCCCAGCATTTT. Translation gives CSAAFGGINQPQHF.